This T cell receptor beta chain was identified in a study of T cell clonality in common variable immunodeficiency. Whole-study results and caveats: CVID subjects had higher TCRbeta clonality than healthy controls, most marked in about a third.

CDR3 size: 15 residues. V was clipped by 2 bases and J by 6 bases, with 13 bases between them. In germline, CDR1 is SGHAT, CDR2 FQNNGV. This clone occurred many times. Its cognate antigen is unknown. The read finishes 3 residues shy of the CDR3 end, and the germline J gene is used to complete it. Repertoires were generated with immunoSEQ multiplex PCR, while TCRdb's copy carries only in-frame clones and drops some. This repertoire lists tens of thousands of clones without singletons; about 6.5% sits in the top ten. This chain joins TRBV11-2 and TRBJ2-2; D is unresolved. The clonotype was recovered from a person between 18 and 70 years old in good health. Material: peripheral blood mononuclear cells. This CDR3 reads CASSLTSTLAGELFF. CDR3 DNA (partial): TGTGCCAGCAGCTTAACGTCGACATTGGCCGGGGAG.